This T cell receptor (beta chain) was found in a study of type 1 regulatory T cells. Study as a whole: T-allo10 is a Tr1-enriched, alloantigen-specific CD4 T cell product made in vitro.

This clonotype was seen a few times. The germline gives CDR1 SGHVS, CDR2 FNYEAQ. Trimming pared 8 bases from V and 0 bases from J, leaving 17 bases between. CDR3 length: 15 amino acids. TCRdb used MiXCR to reprocess the reads, holding one entry per CDR3 protein. The sample includes some 89,000 distinct CDR3 sequences, roughly 28% of them seen just once. This TCR was sampled from a human donor in good health. Sequencing was performed on CD4+ T cells, either the whole sample or a sorted fraction (not recorded which). V gene TRBV7-6 combines with J gene TRBJ2-7, with D perhaps TRBD1 (6 bases). The CDR3 region is CASAKGTGSSYEQYF. The CDR3, as DNA: TGTGCCAGCGCGAAGGGAACAGGGAGCTCCTACGAGCAGTACTTC.